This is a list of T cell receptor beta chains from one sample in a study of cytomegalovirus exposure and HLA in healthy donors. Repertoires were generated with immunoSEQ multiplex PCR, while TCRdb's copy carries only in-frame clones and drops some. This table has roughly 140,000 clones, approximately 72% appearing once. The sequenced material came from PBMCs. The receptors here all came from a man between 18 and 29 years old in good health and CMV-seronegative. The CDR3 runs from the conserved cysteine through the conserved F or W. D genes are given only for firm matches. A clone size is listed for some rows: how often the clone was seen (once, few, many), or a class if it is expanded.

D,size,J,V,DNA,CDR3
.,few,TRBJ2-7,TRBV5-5,TGTGCCAGCAGCTTCCCGGGCCGAAGGGCGGGCTACGAGCAGTACTTC,CASSFPGRRAGYEQYF
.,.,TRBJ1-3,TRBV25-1,TGTGCCAGCAGCGACAAATTTTCTGGAAACACCATATATTTT,CASSDKFSGNTIYF
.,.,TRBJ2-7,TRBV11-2,TGTGCCAGCAGCTTAGAAGGGGCGGAGCAGTACTTC,CASSLEGAEQYF
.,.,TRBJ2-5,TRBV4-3,TGCGCCAGCAGCCAAGAACCAGGGGCAAACGACAAGCAGTACTTC,CASSQEPGANDKQYF
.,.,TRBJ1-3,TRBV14,TGTGCCAGCAGCCAAGATGGGCAGGGGACTGGAAACACCATATATTTT,CASSQDGQGTGNTIYF
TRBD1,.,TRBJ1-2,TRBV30,TGTGCCTGGAGTCAGGGGGTACCTTATGGCTACACCTTC,CAWSQGVPYGYTF
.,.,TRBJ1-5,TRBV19,TGTGCCAGTAGTATGAGGGAGGATCAGCCCCAGCATTTT,CASSMREDQPQHF
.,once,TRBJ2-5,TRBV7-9,TGTGCCAGCAGCCCTTGGACAGCCCAAGAGACCCAGTACTTC,CASSPWTAQETQYF
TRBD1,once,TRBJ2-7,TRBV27,TGTGCCAGCAGTAGGTTTGGACAGGGAACCTACGAGCAGTACTTC,CASSRFGQGTYEQYF
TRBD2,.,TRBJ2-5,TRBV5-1,TGCGCCAGCAGCTTTACCCACGGGACTAGCGGGAGAATGACCCAGTACTTC,CASSFTHGTSGRMTQYF
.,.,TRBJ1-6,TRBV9,TGTGCCAGCAGCGTAGACGGGACACCCCTCCACTTT,CASSVDGTPLHF
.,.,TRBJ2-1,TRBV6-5,TGTGCCAGCAGCCGTGACTATAATGAGCAGTTCTTC,CASSRDYNEQFF
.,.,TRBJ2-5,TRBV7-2,TGTGCCAGCAGCTTAGTCGGAGAGACCCAGTACTTC,CASSLVGETQYF
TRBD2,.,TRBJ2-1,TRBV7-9,TGTGCCAGCAGCGTGACTAGCGGGACATATGAGCAGTTCTTC,CASSVTSGTYEQFF
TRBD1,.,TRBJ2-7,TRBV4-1,TGCGCCAGCAGCCAAGCCCTTCCGGGACAGGGTGACAGTGGGGACTACGAGCAGTACTTC,CASSQALPGQGDSGDYEQYF